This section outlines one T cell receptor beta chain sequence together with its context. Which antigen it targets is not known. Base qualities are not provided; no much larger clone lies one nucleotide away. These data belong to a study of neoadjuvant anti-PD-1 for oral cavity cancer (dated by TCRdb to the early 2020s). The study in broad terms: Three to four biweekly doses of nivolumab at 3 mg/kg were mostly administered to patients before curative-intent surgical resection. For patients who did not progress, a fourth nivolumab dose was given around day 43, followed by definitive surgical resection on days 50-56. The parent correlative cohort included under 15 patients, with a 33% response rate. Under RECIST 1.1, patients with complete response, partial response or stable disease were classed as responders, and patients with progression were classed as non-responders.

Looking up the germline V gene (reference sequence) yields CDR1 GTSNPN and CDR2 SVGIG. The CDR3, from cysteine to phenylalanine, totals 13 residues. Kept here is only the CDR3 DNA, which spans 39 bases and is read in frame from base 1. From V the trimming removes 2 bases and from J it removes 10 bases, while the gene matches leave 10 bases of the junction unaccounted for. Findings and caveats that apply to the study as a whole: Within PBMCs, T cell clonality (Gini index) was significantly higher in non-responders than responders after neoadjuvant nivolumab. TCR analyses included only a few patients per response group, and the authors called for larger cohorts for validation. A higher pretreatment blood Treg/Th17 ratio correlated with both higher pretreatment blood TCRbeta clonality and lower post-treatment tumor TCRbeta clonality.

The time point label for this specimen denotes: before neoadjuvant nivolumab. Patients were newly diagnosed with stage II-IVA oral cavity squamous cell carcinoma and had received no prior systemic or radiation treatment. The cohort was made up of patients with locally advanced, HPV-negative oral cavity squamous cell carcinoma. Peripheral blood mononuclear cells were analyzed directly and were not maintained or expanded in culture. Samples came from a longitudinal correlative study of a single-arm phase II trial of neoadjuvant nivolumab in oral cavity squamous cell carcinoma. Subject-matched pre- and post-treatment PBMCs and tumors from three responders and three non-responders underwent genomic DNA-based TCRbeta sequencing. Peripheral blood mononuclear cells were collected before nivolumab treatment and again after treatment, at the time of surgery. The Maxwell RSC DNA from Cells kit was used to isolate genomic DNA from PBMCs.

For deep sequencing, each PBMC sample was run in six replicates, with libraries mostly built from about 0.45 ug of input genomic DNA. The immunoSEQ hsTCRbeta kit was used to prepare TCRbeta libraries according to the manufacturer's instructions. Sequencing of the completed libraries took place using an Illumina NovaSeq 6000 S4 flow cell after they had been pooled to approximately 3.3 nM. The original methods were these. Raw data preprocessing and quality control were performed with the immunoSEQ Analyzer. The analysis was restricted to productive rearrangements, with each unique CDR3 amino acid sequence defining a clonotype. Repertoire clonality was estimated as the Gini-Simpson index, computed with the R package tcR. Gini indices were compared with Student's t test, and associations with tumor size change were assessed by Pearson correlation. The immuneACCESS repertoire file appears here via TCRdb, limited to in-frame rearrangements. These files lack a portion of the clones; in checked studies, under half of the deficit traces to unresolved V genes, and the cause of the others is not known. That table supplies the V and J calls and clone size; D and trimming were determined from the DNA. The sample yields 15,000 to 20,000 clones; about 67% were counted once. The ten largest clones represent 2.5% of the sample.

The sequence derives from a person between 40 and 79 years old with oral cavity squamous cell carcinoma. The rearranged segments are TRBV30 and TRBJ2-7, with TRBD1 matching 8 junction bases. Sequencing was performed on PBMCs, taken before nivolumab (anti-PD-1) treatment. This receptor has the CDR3 CAWSPLGQGAQYF. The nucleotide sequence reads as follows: TGTGCCTGGAGTCCCCTAGGACAGGGCGCCCAGTACTTC.